The rows below give T cell receptor beta chains drawn from one sample of a study of cytomegalovirus exposure and HLA in healthy donors. TCRdb's table, derived via immunoSEQ multiplex PCR, lists solely in-frame clones and lacks some. The data hold about 150,000 clones, with approximately 79% observed a single time. Sequenced material: PBMCs. Every receptor here comes from a man aged 45-65 years in good health and CMV-seropositive. Both conserved end residues are part of each CDR3. D genes are given only for firm matches. Expanded clones are given a class, and other clones once, few, many or no size at all.

abundance: NA; v_gene: TRBV2; j_gene: TRBJ2-7; len: 13; d_gene: NA; CDR3nt: TGTGCCAGCAGCCCTCGGGGTACCTACGAGCAGTACTTC; CDR3aa: CASSPRGTYEQYF
abundance: once; v_gene: TRBV5-1; j_gene: TRBJ1-1; len: 16; d_gene: NA; CDR3nt: TGCGCCAGCAGCTTGAGCCCTGGACAGACGAACACTGAAGCTTTCTTT; CDR3aa: CASSLSPGQTNTEAFF
abundance: NA; v_gene: TRBV6-5; j_gene: TRBJ2-5; len: 15; d_gene: NA; CDR3nt: TGTGCCAGCAGCCCCCGCCCCCGCGGTGTGGAGACCCAGTACTTC; CDR3aa: CASSPRPRGVETQYF
abundance: NA; v_gene: TRBV5-8; j_gene: TRBJ1-1; len: 13; d_gene: NA; CDR3nt: TGTGCCAGCAGCCCGCAGGGGAACACTGAAGCTTTCTTT; CDR3aa: CASSPQGNTEAFF
abundance: NA; v_gene: TRBV10-2; j_gene: TRBJ2-5; len: 17; d_gene: TRBD2; CDR3nt: TGCGCCAGCAGTCAATCATATTCAGCGGGGGGTGGGGAGACCCAGTACTTC; CDR3aa: CASSQSYSAGGGETQYF
abundance: NA; v_gene: TRBV19; j_gene: TRBJ2-1; len: 15; d_gene: NA; CDR3nt: TGTGCCAGTAGGGGCAGGGGGACTTCCTACAATGAGCAGTTCTTC; CDR3aa: CASRGRGTSYNEQFF
abundance: NA; v_gene: TRBV19; j_gene: TRBJ2-7; len: 15; d_gene: TRBD2; CDR3nt: TGTGCCAGCCGAAAGGGACTAGCGGGAGGCTACGAGCAGTACTTC; CDR3aa: CASRKGLAGGYEQYF
abundance: once; v_gene: TRBV15; j_gene: TRBJ2-1; len: 16; d_gene: TRBD2; CDR3nt: TGTGCCACCAGCAGAGATCGAGCGGGAGGTCGGGTTGAGCAGTTCTTC; CDR3aa: CATSRDRAGGRVEQFF
abundance: NA; v_gene: TRBV27; j_gene: TRBJ2-7; len: 15; d_gene: TRBD2; CDR3nt: TGTGCCAGCAGTTTTACTAGGGAGGGAAGCTACGAGCAGTACTTC; CDR3aa: CASSFTREGSYEQYF
abundance: NA; v_gene: TRBV11-2; j_gene: TRBJ2-4; len: 13; d_gene: TRBD1; CDR3nt: TGTGCCAGCAGCTTAACCCTACAGGGGGCTGGGAACTTC; CDR3aa: CASSLTLQGAGNF
abundance: NA; v_gene: TRBV5-1; j_gene: TRBJ2-7; len: 14; d_gene: NA; CDR3nt: TGCGCCAGCAGCCTGGGGACATTTCCCACCGAGCAGTACTTC; CDR3aa: CASSLGTFPTEQYF
abundance: NA; v_gene: TRBV7-2; j_gene: TRBJ2-7; len: 16; d_gene: TRBD2; CDR3nt: TGTGCCAGCAGCCTAGCCGGGGTTGCGGGAGGCTCCGAGCAGTACTTC; CDR3aa: CASSLAGVAGGSEQYF
abundance: NA; v_gene: TRBV5-1; j_gene: TRBJ2-7; len: 13; d_gene: TRBD2; CDR3nt: TGCGCCAGCAAATCCGGGACTAGCGGCGAGCAGTACTTC; CDR3aa: CASKSGTSGEQYF
abundance: NA; v_gene: TRBV28; j_gene: TRBJ1-4; len: 17; d_gene: TRBD1; CDR3nt: TGTGCCAGCAGCCCTGCGCCCGGGACAGGGCATAATGAAAAACTGTTTTTT; CDR3aa: CASSPAPGTGHNEKLFF
abundance: NA; v_gene: TRBV19; j_gene: TRBJ1-6; len: 14; d_gene: NA; CDR3nt: TGTGCCAGTAGTACCGGACAGAATAATTCACCCCTCCACTTT; CDR3aa: CASSTGQNNSPLHF
abundance: NA; v_gene: TRBV5-6; j_gene: TRBJ2-1; len: 15; d_gene: NA; CDR3nt: TGTGCCAGCAGCTTGGTGGCGCGGATCTACAATGAGCAGTTCTTC; CDR3aa: CASSLVARIYNEQFF